The 20 T cell receptor beta chains listed next were all sequenced from one sample in a study of OX40 agonist ivuxolimab in advanced cancers. The method was immunoSEQ multiplex PCR; TCRdb's version includes in-frame clones alone and lacks a portion of them. The data show 55,000 to 70,000 clones, about 87% seen once. The sample in question was CD4+ or CD8+ T cells sorted from blood, obtained in a trial of the OX40 agonist ivuxolimab. The receptors were sampled from an adult with an advanced solid tumor such as melanoma, head and neck, liver or kidney cancer.

The genes are TRBV30 and TRBJ2-5; TRBD1 agrees at 7 bases. V gave up 4 bases and J gave up 6 bases; unmatched junction bases: 11. The germline gives CDR1 GTSNPN, CDR2 SVGIG (reference sequence). The CDR3 spans 14 residues. The CDR3 region is CAWTADDRVKTQYF. The CDR3 nucleotides read TGTGCCTGGACCGCCGATGACAGGGTGAAGACCCAGTACTTC.

The rearrangement joins TRBV18 to TRBJ1-2; 9 bases line up with TRBD1. CDR1 and CDR2 (germline): KGHSH, LQKENI. The CDR3 sequence is 14 residues long. The junction had 6 bases not matched to a gene; V was cut back by 6 bases and J by 4 bases. CDR3 loop: CASSSGTGPYGYTF. DNA of the CDR3: TGTGCCAGCTCGTCCGGGACAGGGCCCTATGGCTACACCTTC.

The chain joins TRBV5-1 to TRBJ2-5, with 7 bases lining up with TRBD1. The CDR3 spans 16 residues. The germline V gene encodes CDR1 SGHRS and CDR2 YFSETQ. V gave up 0 bases and J gave up 4 bases; unmatched junction bases: 9. As DNA, the CDR3 is TGCGCCAGCAGCTTGGCCATGGACAGGCTGAGAGAGACCCAGTACTTC. Amino acids: CASSLAMDRLRETQYF.

The chain employs TRBV2 and TRBJ2-3, with 11 positions matching TRBD2. CDR1 is SNHLY, CDR2 FYNNEI, per germline. The CDR3 spans 15 residues. Germline trimming cut 7 bases from V and 4 bases from J; bases unmatched to any gene: 7. The CDR3 spells CASKGSGRVADTQYF. The CDR3 nucleotides read TGTGCCAGCAAAGGTAGCGGGAGGGTCGCAGATACGCAGTATTTT.

The CDR3 here is CASSAGRGRDTEAFF. The CDR3 DNA follows: TGTGCCAGCAGCGCCGGTAGGGGCCGGGACACTGAAGCTTTCTTT. The chain uses TRBV7-8 and TRBJ1-1, with D perhaps TRBD1 (5 bases). The V gene's germline CDR1 is SGHVS and CDR2 FQNEAQ. The CDR3 runs 15 residues. The V gene lost 5 bases and the J gene lost 3 bases, with 16 bases spanning the gap.

This CDR3 reads CASSGAGGKEETQYF. DNA of the CDR3: TGTGCCAGCAGTGGGGCAGGGGGGAAGGAGGAGACCCAGTACTTC. V and J are TRBV2 and TRBJ2-5; possibly TRBD1 for D (7 bases). This CDR3 has 15 residues. V was shortened by 4 bases and J by 5 bases, with 17 bases between the two germline ends. The V gene's germline CDR1 is SNHLY and CDR2 FYNNEI.

This clone was counted a few times. The rearrangement uses TRBV6-1 and TRBJ2-3; either TRBD1 or TRBD2 may fit D (5 bases each). This CDR3 is 15 amino acids long. Germline V gene sequence: CDR1 MNHNS, CDR2 SASEGT. Trimming shortened V by 1 base and J by 3 bases, and 11 bases separated the two germline ends. The DNA of the CDR3 is TGTGCCAGCAGTGAAGGAATTGGGGGAACAGATACGCAGTATTTT. Protein product: CASSEGIGGTDTQYF.

This chain joins TRBV6-1 and TRBJ2-2; TRBD1 matches at 7 bases. Germline CDR1 MNHNS, CDR2 SASEGT. The J segment lost 3 bases and the V segment lost 5 bases, leaving 3 bases of the junction unmatched. The CDR3 consists of 14 residues. The CDR3 coding sequence is TGTGCCAGCAGTAGAGACAGGGACACCGGGGAGCTGTTTTTT. Amino acid sequence: CASSRDRDTGELFF.

This sequence joins TRBV19 and TRBJ1-1; D is unresolved. CDR1 is LNHDA and CDR2 is SQIVND in the germline V gene (reference sequence). V lost 7 bases, J lost 3 bases, and 15 bases lay in between. The CDR3 covers 14 residues. The CDR3 here is CASTPQRTHTEAFF. CDR3 sequence (DNA): TGTGCCAGTACCCCCCAGAGGACGCACACTGAAGCTTTCTTT.

This clone was recorded only once. This sequence joins TRBV7-3 and TRBJ2-5; D gene ambiguous. This CDR3 has 12 amino acids. Per germline, CDR1 SGHTA and CDR2 FQGTGA. Trimming shortened V by 5 bases and J by 4 bases, and 8 bases separated the two germline ends. DNA of the CDR3: TGTGCCAGCAGCGCCCTGGGAGAGACCCAGTACTTC. Protein: CASSALGETQYF.

The chain has TRBV7-2 and TRBJ1-2; D is undetermined. Germline V CDR1 and CDR2: SGHTA, FQGNSA. V dropped 5 bases and J dropped 6 bases, with 16 bases sitting between them. This CDR3 spans 14 amino acids. The chain's CDR3 is CASSLFKIEDGYTF. DNA for the CDR3: TGTGCCAGCAGCCTATTTAAGATTGAAGATGGCTACACCTTC.

The sample holds one count of this clone. J is TRBJ2-7 and V is TRBV6-1, with a tentative D call TRBD1 (6 bases). V lost 7 bases and J 2 bases, leaving 18 bases between the germline ends. The CDR3 runs 15 residues. CDR1 is MNHNS, CDR2 SASEGT, per germline. CDR3 in amino acids: CASNLLQGSTYEQYF. In DNA form, the CDR3 reads TGTGCCAGCAACCTATTACAGGGTTCGACCTACGAGCAGTACTTC.

This clone has only one observation. The gene calls are TRBV6-5 and TRBJ2-7, with 8 positions matching TRBD2. With 5 bases clipped from V and 3 bases from J, the junction kept 9 bases outside the gene matches. The CDR3 spans 15 residues. CDR1 and CDR2 from the germline V gene are MNHEY and SVGAGI. Here the CDR3 reads CASSAPGLGVYEQYF. The CDR3 nucleotides read TGTGCCAGCAGTGCACCGGGACTAGGGGTCTACGAGCAGTACTTC.

The chain couples TRBV5-4 to TRBJ1-4, with 10 bases that match TRBD1. The CDR3 spans 14 residues. From germline, CDR1 is SGHNT and CDR2 YYREEE (reference sequence). Trimming took 5 bases from V and 6 from J; bases not matched to a gene: 4. In DNA form, the CDR3 reads TGTGCCAGCAGTTCGGGACAGGGGTATGAAAAACTGTTTTTT. This codes for CASSSGQGYEKLFF. The variable domain in full, with the rest retrieved from reference TRBV5-4 and TRBJ1-4, is ETGVTQSPTHLIKTRGQQVTLRCSSQSGHNTVSWYQQALGQGPQFIFQYYREEENGRGNFPPRFSGLQFPNYSSELNVNALELDDSALYLCASSSGQGYEKLFFGSGTQLSVL.

V is TRBV9 and J is TRBJ1-2, with TRBD1 matching over 9 bases. The CDR3 has 15 amino acids. With V trimmed by 0 bases and J by 4 bases, 4 bases remained unmatched. Germline loops: CDR1 SGDLS, CDR2 YYNGEE. The CDR3 loop is CASSVDGTGTYGYTF. In nucleotides, the CDR3 is TGTGCCAGCAGCGTAGATGGGACAGGGACCTATGGCTACACCTTC.

The chain links TRBV30 to TRBJ1-1; the D gene is possibly TRBD1 (5 bases). Germline CDR1 is GTSNPN and CDR2 is SVGIG (reference sequence). The CDR3 is 13 amino acids. Trimming left V 4 bases short and J 0 bases short, with 9 bases between. This CDR3 is CAWIGGMNTEAFF. The DNA of the CDR3 is TGTGCCTGGATCGGGGGGATGAACACTGAAGCTTTCTTT.

This clone was picked up a small number of times. One end of the junction does not line up with germline, which may come from a read error. V gene TRBV7-8 combines with J gene TRBJ2-5; 8 bases are shared with TRBD2. Germline assignment: CDR1 SGHVS and CDR2 FQNEAQ. This CDR3 comprises 13 residues. CDR3 residues: CASSYRGGPVNNF. In DNA, the CDR3 is TGTGCCAGCAGTTACCGGGGGGGCCCGGTTAATAACTTC.

The V gene is TRBV6-5, the J gene TRBJ2-3; D is possibly TRBD2 (5 bases). Germline loops: CDR1 MNHEY, CDR2 SVGAGI. CDR3 length: 14 amino acids. Deletions cut 2 bases from V and 3 bases from J, with 9 bases between. The CDR3 loop is CASSYRGGTDTQYF. CDR3 DNA sequence: TGTGCCAGCAGTTACCGGGGTGGAACAGATACGCAGTATTTT.

This clone has only a few counts. The rearrangement links TRBV14 to TRBJ2-7, with D perhaps matching TRBD1 or TRBD2 (5 bases each). The CDR3 extends over 14 amino acids. The germline V gene encodes CDR1 SGHDN and CDR2 FVKESK. Trimming left V 4 bases short and J 0 bases short, with 10 bases between. The chain's CDR3 is CASSPGRSSYEQYF. The CDR3 coding sequence is TGTGCCAGCAGCCCGGGACGGAGCTCCTACGAGCAGTACTTC.

This clone was counted between two and nine times. The rearrangement joins TRBV6-1 to TRBJ2-7, with D tentatively TRBD1 (6 bases). V was shortened by 7 bases and J by 1 base, with 11 bases between the two germline ends. This CDR3 has 13 residues. Looked up from germline, CDR1 is MNHNS and CDR2 is SASEGT. The CDR3 sequence is CASIVDRSYEQYF. The DNA of the CDR3 is TGTGCCAGCATCGTAGACAGGTCCTACGAGCAGTACTTC.